This TCR beta chain was captured in a study of blood T cells in healthy people across ages. The overall study: The template switching approach captured approximately one barcoded beta molecule for every two T cells. Study-level results: Long-lived donors exceeded aged donors in naive CD4+ cells and diversity.

The second PCR ran about 6 to 11 cycles with a sample-barcoded 5' primer and J-beta primers. MiXCR, run by TCRdb on the 5' RACE reads, gives a single entry per CDR3 protein. The table shows approximately 900,000 distinct CDR3 sequences, with around 46% occurring only once. On this clonotype: Antigen specificity is unknown.

J was trimmed by 8 bases and V by 5 bases; bases with no gene match: 13. Germline V gene lookup returns CDR1 DFQATT and CDR2 SNEGSKA (reference sequence). This CDR3 is built from 16 residues. Sequenced material: blood. This TCR came from a man aged 25 to 40 in good health. The chain links TRBV20-1 to TRBJ1-4, with TRBD1 matching 11 bases. The CDR3: CSAGTGGFYVGEKLFF. CDR3 sequence (DNA): TGCAGTGCTGGGACAGGGGGTTTTTATGTTGGGGAAAAACTGTTTTTT.